This entry is about one T cell receptor (beta chain). These data originate in a study of shared T cell receptors in the human thymus. The data were produced by immunoSEQ multiplex PCR, yet TCRdb's version contains in-frame clones alone and is incomplete. The sample lists 700,000 to 750,000 clones, 70% to 90% occurring once. The CDR3 consists of 18 residues. Germline CDR1 reads MGHDK; CDR2 reads SYGVNS. The V gene lost 1 base and the J gene lost 0 bases, with 16 bases spanning the gap. The same sample was also used in a study of human thymus T cells. That source reports: A high degree of thymic repertoire overlap among unrelated individuals was reported in related research.

The rearrangement joins TRBV25-1 to TRBJ1-5; tentatively, D is TRBD1 (5 bases). The specimen sequenced was thymocytes. The source is a girl younger than two with a congenital heart defect. This CDR3 reads CASSEWSGGEDSNQPQHF. The CDR3 coding sequence is TGTGCCAGCAGTGAATGGAGCGGGGGGGAGGATAGCAATCAGCCCCAGCATTTT.